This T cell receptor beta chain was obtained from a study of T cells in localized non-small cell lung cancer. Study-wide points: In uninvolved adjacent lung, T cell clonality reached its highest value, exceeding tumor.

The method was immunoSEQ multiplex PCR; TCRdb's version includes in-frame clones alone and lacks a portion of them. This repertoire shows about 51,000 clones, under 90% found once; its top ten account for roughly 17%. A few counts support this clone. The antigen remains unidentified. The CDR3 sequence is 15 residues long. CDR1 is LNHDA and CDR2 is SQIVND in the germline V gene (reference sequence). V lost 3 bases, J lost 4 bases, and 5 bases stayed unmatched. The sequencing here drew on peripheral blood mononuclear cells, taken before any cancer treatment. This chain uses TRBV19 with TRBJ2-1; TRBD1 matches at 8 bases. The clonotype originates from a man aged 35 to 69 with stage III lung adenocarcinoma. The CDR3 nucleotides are TGTGCCAGTAGTATCAGGGGGCAAAGTTACAATGAGCAGTTCTTC. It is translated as CASSIRGQSYNEQFF.